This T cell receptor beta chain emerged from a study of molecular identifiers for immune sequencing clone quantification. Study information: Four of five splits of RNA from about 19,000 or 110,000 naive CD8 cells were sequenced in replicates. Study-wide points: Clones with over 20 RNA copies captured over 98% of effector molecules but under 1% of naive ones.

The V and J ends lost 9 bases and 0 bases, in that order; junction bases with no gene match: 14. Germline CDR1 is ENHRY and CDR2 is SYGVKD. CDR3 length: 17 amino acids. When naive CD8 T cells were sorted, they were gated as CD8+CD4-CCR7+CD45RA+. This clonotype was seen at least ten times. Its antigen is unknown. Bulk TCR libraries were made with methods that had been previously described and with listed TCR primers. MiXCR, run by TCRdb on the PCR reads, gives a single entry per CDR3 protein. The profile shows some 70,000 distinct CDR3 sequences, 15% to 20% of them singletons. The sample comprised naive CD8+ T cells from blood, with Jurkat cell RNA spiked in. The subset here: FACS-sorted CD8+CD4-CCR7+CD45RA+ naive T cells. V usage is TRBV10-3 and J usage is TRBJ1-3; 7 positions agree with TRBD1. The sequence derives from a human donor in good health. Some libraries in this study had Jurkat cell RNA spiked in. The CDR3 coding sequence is TGTGCCATATCTCAGGGGGATTGGACCTCCTCTGGAAACACCATATATTTT. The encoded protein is CAISQGDWTSSGNTIYF.